A selection of T cell receptor beta chains follows, all from one sample in a study of blood T cell repertoires in COVID-19. Sequencing used immunoSEQ multiplex PCR; TCRdb keeps in-frame clones, though not all of them. The table shows 200,000 to 250,000 clones, with about nine tenths occurring only once. The specimen sequenced was PBMCs or T cells enriched from blood (not recorded which). The receptor set was obtained from a woman between 25 and 40 years old with acute COVID-19. CDR3s include the opening cysteine and the closing phenylalanine or tryptophan.

V gene	J gene	CDR3 protein
TRBV4-3	TRBJ2-7	CASSHRTGSSYEQYF
TRBV19	TRBJ2-2	CASRAGGPNTGELFF
TRBV11-2	TRBJ2-7	CASSIPGGRSSYEQYF
TRBV3-1/TRBV3-2	TRBJ2-1	CASRVGAGLAGSQDEQFF
TRBV18	TRBJ1-2	CASSQQGNYGYTF
TRBV7-9	TRBJ2-7	CASSVTGTGGHEQYF
TRBV7-8	TRBJ1-5	CASSFPGENQPQHF
TRBV30	TRBJ2-3	CAWSLGSGSTDTQYF
TRBV18	TRBJ2-1	CASSPPGTLASGGFNEQFF
TRBV25-1	TRBJ2-1	CASSEAGNNEQFF
TRBV28	TRBJ1-5	CASSFPRRGSSNQPQHF
TRBV15	TRBJ2-7	CATSSRQDGYEQYF
TRBV24-1	TRBJ2-6	CATSDLWGSSGANVLTF
TRBV28	TRBJ1-3	CASSLGSDRGPSGNTIYF
TRBV18	TRBJ2-3	CASSSRDYYTDTQYF
TRBV5-8	TRBJ2-1	CASNPWGRQGEQFF
TRBV29-1	TRBJ1-1	CSVGSRTEAFF
TRBV24-1	TRBJ2-1	CATSGREYNEQFF
TRBV28	TRBJ2-6	CASSLWQGDGANVLTF
TRBV7-6	TRBJ2-1	CASSPRPGQGTHNEQFF
TRBV12-5	TRBJ2-1	CASGRDSYNEQFF
TRBV20-1	TRBJ2-2	CSASAQGSNTGELFF
TRBV19	TRBJ2-7	CASRDRVSYEQYF
TRBV6-1	TRBJ1-1	CASSEQAGMNTEAFF
TRBV10-3	TRBJ1-2	CAIMDIGYGYTF
TRBV6-5	TRBJ2-7	CASRWDRNPYEQYF
TRBV30	TRBJ1-3	CAWSLTGGSGNTIYF
TRBV12-5	TRBJ2-3	CASGLSPLTTQYF
TRBV19	TRBJ1-5	CASSIAAEWPQHF
TRBV5-1	TRBJ2-7	CASSLTEAFYEQYF
TRBV5-4	TRBJ2-5	CASSLQGKETQYF
TRBV2	TRBJ2-5	CASSGGEETQYF
TRBV27	TRBJ1-5	CASSLGGGLIVDQPQHF
TRBV2	TRBJ1-1	CASSEFGGAANTEAFF
TRBV10-2	TRBJ1-2	CASSEGQLEGYTF
TRBV7-9	TRBJ2-1	CASSLALSSYNEQFF
TRBV10-3	TRBJ1-3	CAISETGGGNTIYF
TRBV2	TRBJ2-7	CASSKSSAGGVYEQYF
TRBV5-6	TRBJ2-7	CASSQAGGSSYEQYF
TRBV5-5	TRBJ1-1	CASGGGHRVWTEAFF